These 23 T cell receptor beta chains were all obtained from the same sample, sequenced in a study of cytomegalovirus exposure and HLA in healthy donors. The repertoire was sequenced with immunoSEQ multiplex PCR; TCRdb's copy has only in-frame clones and lacks some. The data show fewer than 300,000 clones, with 88% seen just once and over 0.7% held by the top ten. The sequenced sample was PBMCs. The receptors were gathered from a woman younger than 30 in good health and CMV-seronegative.

This clone was observed a few times. V usage is TRBV6-4 and J usage is TRBJ2-1; 11 bases map to TRBD2. CDR1 is MRHNA, CDR2 SNTAGT, per germline. Trimming cost V 6 bases and J 7 bases; bases outside gene matches: 8. This CDR3 contains 15 residues. This CDR3 is CASSPGTSGQNEQFF. CDR3 DNA: TGTGCCAGCAGCCCCGGGACTAGCGGCCAGAATGAGCAGTTCTTC.

The chain's CDR3 is CASSYSYFEQYF. For the CDR3, the DNA is TGTGCCAGCAGTTACTCTTATTTCGAGCAGTACTTC. The genes are TRBV6-6 and TRBJ2-7; D remains unclear. Deletions cut 0 bases from V and 6 bases from J, with 6 bases between. Germline lookup yields CDR1 MNHNY and CDR2 SVGAGI (reference sequence). This CDR3 spans 12 amino acids.

The chain links TRBV13 to TRBJ2-2, with 10 bases that match TRBD2. Germline CDR1 reads PRHDT; CDR2 reads FYEKMQ (reference sequence). The CDR3 totals 16 residues. V was clipped by 5 bases and J by 2 bases; unmatched bases: 5. The CDR3 is CASSHRTSGNTGELFF. In DNA form, the CDR3 reads TGTGCCAGCAGCCATCGGACTAGCGGCAACACCGGGGAGCTGTTTTTT.

V gene TRBV15 combines with J gene TRBJ2-1, with D perhaps matching TRBD2 (6 bases). The germline V and J ends were trimmed by 8 bases and 9 bases, with 11 bases remaining between them. Germline V gene lookup returns CDR1 LNHNV and CDR2 YYDKDF (reference sequence). The length of the CDR3 is 11 residues. The CDR3 loop reads CATRETIEQFF. DNA for the CDR3: TGTGCCACCCGGGAGACCATTGAGCAGTTCTTC. The complete variable domain, with remaining parts taken from reference TRBV15 and TRBJ2-1, reads DAMVIQNPRYQVTQFGKPVTLSCSQTLNHNVMYWYQQKSSQAPKLLFHYYDKDFNNEADTPDNFQSRRPNTSFCFLDIRSPGLGDTAMYLCATRETIEQFFGPGTRLTVL.

This chain connects TRBV7-2 to TRBJ1-1, with 7 nucleotides matching TRBD1. The CDR3 is made up of 13 amino acids. The V gene's germline CDR1 is SGHTA and CDR2 FQGNSA. Trimming took 5 bases from V and 8 from J; bases not matched to a gene: 8. CDR3 protein: CASSPHQGVEAFF. The CDR3 DNA reads as TGTGCCAGCAGCCCGCATCAGGGGGTAGAAGCTTTCTTT.

The CDR3, as DNA: TGTGCCAGCAGCGCGGTAGCGGGCACAGATACGCAGTATTTT. Protein product: CASSAVAGTDTQYF. The V call is TRBV9, the J call TRBJ2-3, with D possibly matching TRBD2 (6 bases). CDR1 and CDR2 from the germline V gene are SGDLS and YYNGEE. Trimming removed 3 bases at V and 1 base at J, with 9 bases between. The CDR3 has 14 amino acids.

The chain's CDR3 is CASQGQAVSYF. DNA for the CDR3: TGTGCCAGCCAGGGACAAGCCGTTTCGTACTTC. The rearrangement uses TRBV28 and TRBJ2-7, with D possibly being TRBD1 (6 bases). Looked up from germline, CDR1 is MDHEN and CDR2 is SYDVKM. Trimming removed 8 bases from V and 12 bases from J, with 17 bases in between. The CDR3 runs 11 residues.

V is TRBV28 and J is TRBJ2-3, with D possibly matching TRBD2 (6 bases). The germline V gene has CDR1 MDHEN and CDR2 SYDVKM. Trimming shortened V by 6 bases and J by 2 bases, and 18 bases separated the two germline ends. The length of the CDR3 is 16 residues. CDR3 DNA sequence: TGTGCCAGCAGGCCCCGGGACTGGGGGACCACAGATACGCAGTATTTT. Translation gives CASRPRDWGTTDTQYF.

The chain joins TRBV6-5 to TRBJ1-1; D gene uncertain. V was trimmed by 4 bases and J by 0 bases, leaving 15 bases between them. The CDR3 is made up of 16 amino acids. CDR1 is MNHEY and CDR2 is SVGAGI in the germline V gene. CDR3 coding DNA: TGTGCCAGCAGTTTCGGGAAGTCGGGGATGAACACTGAAGCTTTCTTT. Its protein product is CASSFGKSGMNTEAFF.

The table lists this clone with a count of one. The chain employs TRBV4-2 and TRBJ2-5; possibly TRBD2 for D (6 bases). Germline lookup yields CDR1 LGHNA and CDR2 YNFKEQ. The CDR3 contains 15 residues. The V gene lost 6 bases and the J gene lost 5 bases, with 19 bases spanning the gap. The CDR3 DNA is TGTGCCAGCAGTTTGGCCGGGACTCCTCCCGAGACCCAGTACTTC. It is translated as CASSLAGTPPETQYF.

The genes are TRBV6-6 and TRBJ1-1, with D perhaps matching TRBD1 (5 bases). V was trimmed by 0 bases and J by 1 base, leaving 12 bases between them. CDR1 MNHNY and CDR2 SVGAGI come from the germline V gene (reference sequence). CDR3 size: 16 residues. Here the CDR3 reads CASSYSRPDRNTEAFF. The CDR3 DNA reads as TGTGCCAGCAGTTACTCAAGGCCCGACAGGAACACTGAAGCTTTCTTT.

This sequence joins TRBV27 and TRBJ1-5; a weak D match, TRBD1 (6 bases). Per germline, CDR1 MNHEY and CDR2 SMNVEV (reference sequence). The CDR3 has 13 amino acids. V lost 6 bases, J lost 6 bases, and 12 bases lay in between. DNA of the CDR3: TGTGCCAGCAGACAGGGTTCGGTTCAGCCCCAGCATTTT. This encodes CASRQGSVQPQHF.

This clone has a single count. The V and J genes are TRBV5-6 and TRBJ2-3; a weak D match, TRBD2 (7 bases). V lost 1 base and J 2 bases, leaving 17 bases between the germline ends. Per germline, CDR1 SGHDT and CDR2 YYEEEE. The CDR3 is 17 residues long. The CDR3 region is CASSLRVGGGATDTQYF. CDR3 bases: TGTGCCAGCAGCTTGCGTGTGGGTGGGGGGGCCACAGATACGCAGTATTTT.

The J gene is TRBJ2-5, the V gene TRBV28; 8 bases are a match to TRBD2. Germline CDR1 MDHEN, CDR2 SYDVKM. V was clipped by 5 bases and J by 6 bases; unmatched bases: 8. The CDR3 consists of 14 residues. The CDR3 here is CASSPSGRDKTQYF. The CDR3 DNA is TGTGCCAGCAGTCCAAGCGGGAGAGACAAGACCCAGTACTTC.

The chain couples TRBV6-6 to TRBJ2-7, with D unresolved. The CDR3 runs to 12 residues. Per germline, CDR1 MNHNY and CDR2 SVGAGI (reference sequence). The ends were cut back, 1 base at V and 7 bases at J, with 8 bases in the middle. As DNA, the CDR3 is TGTGCCAGCAGTTACTTGACGGAGGAGCAGTACTTC. Amino acids: CASSYLTEEQYF.

V usage is TRBV11-1 and J usage is TRBJ2-1; 10 nucleotides match TRBD2. The CDR3 runs 16 residues. Germline CDR1 and CDR2: SGHAT and FQDESV (reference sequence). The ends lost 5 bases at V and 6 bases at J; junction bases unmatched: 10. The CDR3 is CASSPAASGSSNEQFF. The DNA of the CDR3 is TGTGCCAGCAGCCCAGCTGCTAGCGGGAGTTCCAATGAGCAGTTCTTC.

The rearrangement uses TRBV4-1 and TRBJ2-7, with 7 bases aligning to TRBD2. The trim removed 0 bases at V and 2 bases at J, leaving 4 bases unmatched. CDR1 is MGHRA and CDR2 is YSYEKL in the germline V gene. CDR3 length: 15 amino acids. The DNA of the CDR3 is TGCGCCAGCAGCCAAGATAGCGGGTCTCCCTACGAGCAGTACTTC. Translating it yields CASSQDSGSPYEQYF.

The chain couples TRBV6-1 to TRBJ2-7; 8 bases fit TRBD1. Germline V gene lookup returns CDR1 MNHNS and CDR2 SASEGT. The CDR3 is made up of 15 amino acids. The trim removed 3 bases at V and 0 bases at J, leaving 4 bases unmatched. This CDR3 reads CASSEGQDPSYEQYF. The CDR3 DNA follows: TGTGCCAGCAGTGAGGGACAGGACCCCTCCTACGAGCAGTACTTC.

The chain couples TRBV10-2 to TRBJ2-1, with D possibly TRBD2 on 6 matching bases. V was pared by 4 bases and J by 4 bases, with 20 bases between. Germline values: CDR1 WSHSY, CDR2 SAAADI. The CDR3 is 17 amino acids. The CDR3 protein is CASSGFSFLGGYNEQFF. CDR3 DNA: TGCGCCAGCAGTGGATTTAGTTTCTTGGGGGGATACAATGAGCAGTTCTTC.

The chain has TRBV19 and TRBJ1-4, with D tentatively TRBD1 (6 bases). Trimming left V 6 bases short and J 7 bases short, with 15 bases between. CDR3 size: 14 residues. In germline, CDR1 is LNHDA, CDR2 SQIVND (reference sequence). CDR3 amino acids: CASRDQGLSEKLFF. The CDR3 nucleotides read TGTGCCAGTAGGGACCAGGGGCTTAGTGAAAAACTGTTTTTT.

The chain links TRBV13 to TRBJ2-3, with TRBD2 matching over 12 bases. V lost 3 bases and J lost 0; bases outside the gene matches: 1. CDR3 size: 16 residues. In germline, CDR1 is PRHDT, CDR2 FYEKMQ (reference sequence). The DNA for the CDR3 is TGTGCCAGCAGCTTGGGACTAGCGGGCAGCACAGATACGCAGTATTTT. It codes for CASSLGLAGSTDTQYF. The complete variable domain, with remaining parts taken from reference TRBV13 and TRBJ2-3, reads AAGVIQSPRHLIKEKRETATLKCYPIPRHDTVYWYQQGPGQDPQFLISFYEKMQSDKGSIPDRFSAQQFSDYHSELNMSSLELGDSALYFCASSLGLAGSTDTQYFGPGTRLTVL.

The V gene is TRBV7-8, the J gene TRBJ2-7; 7 positions agree with TRBD2. V lost 1 base and J lost 3; bases outside the gene matches: 3. CDR3 length: 14 amino acids. The germline gives CDR1 SGHVS, CDR2 FQNEAQ. DNA for the CDR3: TGTGCCAGCAGCTTAGTCGCTAGCGGCTACGAGCAGTACTTC. Encoded protein: CASSLVASGYEQYF.

The CDR3 DNA sequence: TGTGCCAGTAGTATAATCCCTCACTCAACCGGGGAGCTGTTTTTT. Its translation: CASSIIPHSTGELFF. The rearrangement joins TRBV19 to TRBJ2-2; D uncertain. V lost 2 bases and J 5 bases, leaving 12 bases between the germline ends. Germline CDR1 is LNHDA and CDR2 is SQIVND (reference sequence). The CDR3 is 15 amino acids.